This TCR beta chain is drawn from a study of cytomegalovirus exposure and HLA in healthy donors. Study-wide findings and caveats: A later analysis linked a missense DCLRE1C variant to TCR beta V- and J-gene trimming. In a later analysis, the majority of CMV-associated beta chains seemingly showed HLA restriction. A later analysis linked 16,951 TCR beta sequences to HLA alleles at 0.05 false discovery rate.

A note on this clone: The target antigen is unknown.

Both 60 Vbeta primers and 13 Jbeta primers went into the PCR. Using immunoSEQ multiplex PCR, the repertoire was profiled, and TCRdb retains in-frame clones only, with some absent. The sample includes 150,000 or so clones, almost 80% of them seen just once. V shed 1 base and J 1 base; nucleotides not matched to a gene: 6. CDR1 and CDR2 from the germline V gene are SGHVS and FNYEAQ. This CDR3 contains 17 residues. The material sequenced was PBMCs. This receptor was identified in a man aged 45 to 65 in good health and CMV-seropositive. The chain employs TRBV7-6 and TRBJ1-5; 8 bases match TRBD1. The CDR3: CASSLGGTGSSNQPQHF. CDR3 in DNA: TGTGCCAGCAGCTTAGGGGGGACAGGTTCCAGCAATCAGCCCCAGCATTTT.